Presented here are 24 T cell receptor beta chains from one specimen sequenced in a study of cytomegalovirus exposure and HLA in healthy donors. It was with 60 Vbeta and 13 Jbeta primers that the PCR ran. Method: immunoSEQ multiplex PCR; TCRdb's copy keeps in-frame clones and lacks some. The sample table sets out about 130,000 clones. What was sequenced was PBMCs. Receptors originate from a young man in good health and CMV-seronegative.

V usage is TRBV10-3 and J usage is TRBJ2-1, with D possibly matching TRBD2 (6 bases). Germline loops: CDR1 ENHRY, CDR2 SYGVKD. V was trimmed by 3 bases and J by 8 bases, leaving 14 bases between them. This CDR3 has 14 residues. The CDR3 here is CAISDPLTSYEQFF. The DNA of the CDR3 is TGTGCCATCAGTGACCCACTCACTAGCTATGAGCAGTTCTTC.

This chain uses TRBV30 with TRBJ2-7, with TRBD1 matching over 10 bases. The V gene end was trimmed by 4 bases and the J gene end by 3 bases; junction bases not matched to a gene: 6. The CDR3 has 14 amino acids. Germline V lookup: CDR1 GTSNPN, CDR2 SVGIG (reference sequence). In DNA form, the CDR3 reads TGTGCCTGGAACCGGGACAGGGGCTACTACGAGCAGTACTTC. As protein: CAWNRDRGYYEQYF.

The rearrangement joins TRBV11-2 to TRBJ1-1; D gene uncertain. CDR1 is SGHAT and CDR2 is FQNNGV in the germline V gene. The V and J ends lost 6 bases and 1 base respectively, with 15 bases between them. The CDR3 consists of 15 residues. The CDR3 DNA reads as TGTGCCAGCAGTCGGATGGACTTTCAGAACACTGAAGCTTTCTTT. It codes for CASSRMDFQNTEAFF.

The chain employs TRBV12-5 and TRBJ2-7; 14 bases agree with TRBD2. Looked up from germline, CDR1 is LGHNT and CDR2 is FRNRAP. J lost 0 bases, V lost 3 bases, and 7 bases had no gene match. The CDR3 covers 18 residues. CDR3 residues: CASGFTTGTSGSSYEQYF. For the CDR3, the DNA is TGTGCTAGTGGTTTTACTACCGGGACTAGCGGGAGCTCCTACGAGCAGTACTTC.

The CDR3 region is CAWSPGGGTEAFF. For the CDR3, the DNA is TGTGCCTGGAGTCCAGGGGGAGGAACTGAAGCTTTCTTT. The V and J genes are TRBV30 and TRBJ1-1; TRBD1 matches at 7 bases. J gave up 5 bases and V 2 bases, and 5 bases lay outside the gene matches. CDR1 is GTSNPN and CDR2 is SVGIG in the germline V gene (reference sequence). The CDR3 spans 13 residues.

This sequence joins TRBV6-5 and TRBJ1-3; no reliable D call. Germline CDR1 MNHEY, CDR2 SVGAGI. The CDR3 has 14 amino acids. V was trimmed by 5 bases and J by 0 bases, leaving 8 bases between them. The CDR3 DNA is TGTGCCAGCAGTACTGCCTTCTCTGGAAACACCATATATTTT. Amino acid sequence: CASSTAFSGNTIYF.

This chain links TRBV7-8 with TRBJ2-1; a weak D match, TRBD2 (6 bases). The CDR3 runs 13 residues. Per the germline V gene, CDR1 is SGHVS and CDR2 is FQNEAQ. V was cut by 5 bases and J by 8 bases, with 13 bases left in between. The CDR3 loop reads CASSPGGRDEQFF. In nucleotides, the CDR3 is TGTGCCAGCAGCCCCGGGGGTAGGGATGAGCAGTTCTTC.

The V call is TRBV6-1, the J call TRBJ1-1; D is uncertain. V was cut by 6 bases and J by 6 bases, with 8 bases left in between. Per the germline V gene, CDR1 is MNHNS and CDR2 is SASEGT. There are 11 residues in the CDR3. This chain's CDR3 is CASRGSAEAFF. In DNA, the CDR3 is TGTGCCAGCAGGGGGAGCGCTGAAGCTTTCTTT.

V gene TRBV9 combines with J gene TRBJ2-2; D ambiguous. The CDR3 length is 15 residues. V lost 3 bases to trimming and J lost 2 bases, with 11 bases between them. Germline-derived CDR1 and CDR2 are SGDLS and YYNGEE. CDR3 nucleotides: TGTGCCAGCAGCGCCAGGCTTCTTAACACCGGGGAGCTGTTTTTT. Residues: CASSARLLNTGELFF.

This chain uses TRBV28 with TRBJ1-2, with D unclear. CDR1 and CDR2 from the germline V gene are MDHEN and SYDVKM. This CDR3 has 11 amino acids. The V and J ends lost 5 bases and 4 bases respectively, with 5 bases between them. The CDR3 DNA follows: TGTGCCAGCAGTGTTAGCTATGGCTACACCTTC. Translating it yields CASSVSYGYTF.

The chain carries TRBV27 and TRBJ1-1; possibly TRBD1 for D (6 bases). The germline CDR1 and CDR2 sequences are MNHEY and SMNVEV (reference sequence). The CDR3 extends over 14 amino acids. V dropped 4 bases and J dropped 4 bases, with 13 bases sitting between them. CDR3 sequence (DNA): TGTGCCAGCAGTTGGGGAGGGGGGACCACTGAAGCTTTCTTT. This codes for CASSWGGGTTEAFF.

The chain links TRBV30 to TRBJ1-2, with a tentative D call TRBD1 (5 bases). Trimming shortened V by 7 bases and J by 6 bases, and 18 bases separated the two germline ends. CDR3 length equals 13 residues. Germline V lookup: CDR1 GTSNPN, CDR2 SVGIG (reference sequence). CDR3 amino acids: CAYKGGAADGYTF. CDR3 DNA sequence: TGTGCCTACAAAGGAGGGGCTGCGGATGGCTACACCTTC.

The rearrangement uses TRBV5-1 and TRBJ2-7; 12 bases fit TRBD2. Germline V CDR1 and CDR2: SGHRS, YFSETQ. V shed 3 bases, J shed 0 bases, and the junction held 7 bases outside the gene matches. This CDR3 is 17 amino acids long. CDR3 protein: CASSWGLAGDSSYEQYF. CDR3 sequence (DNA): TGCGCCAGCAGCTGGGGACTAGCGGGCGACAGCTCCTACGAGCAGTACTTC.

The chain recombines TRBV6-1 with TRBJ1-1, with TRBD1 as a possible D gene (6 bases). This CDR3 contains 16 residues. Trimming took off 3 bases at V and 0 bases at J, with 14 bases between the two ends. Germline CDR1 and CDR2: MNHNS and SASEGT. The CDR3 here is CASSDPVTGLNTEAFF. The CDR3 DNA reads TGTGCCAGCAGTGACCCAGTAACAGGGTTGAACACTGAAGCTTTCTTT.

The chain employs TRBV28 and TRBJ1-2, with TRBD1 identical over 9 bases. V was clipped by 10 bases and J by 5 bases; unmatched bases: 8. This CDR3 has 13 amino acids. The germline gives CDR1 MDHEN, CDR2 SYDVKM. The CDR3 loop is CAIMDRGKYGYTF. The CDR3 DNA sequence: TGTGCCATTATGGACAGGGGCAAGTATGGCTACACCTTC.

This chain joins TRBV2 and TRBJ1-1; D is unresolved. The V gene's germline CDR1 is SNHLY and CDR2 FYNNEI. The CDR3 covers 16 residues. Trimming shortened V by 2 bases and J by 5 bases, and 18 bases separated the two germline ends. The CDR3 region is CASSETGGRTGTEAFF. The CDR3 bases are TGTGCCAGCAGTGAAACCGGTGGCCGGACGGGGACTGAAGCTTTCTTT.

This chain joins TRBV29-1 and TRBJ1-4, with D possibly being TRBD1 (6 bases). Germline assignment: CDR1 SQVTM and CDR2 ANQGSEA. Trimming stripped 4 bases from V and 3 bases from J, with 9 bases between. The CDR3 runs 13 residues. CDR3 sequence (DNA): TGCAGCGTTGCAGGGGTGGCTAATGAAAAACTGTTTTTT. Amino acids: CSVAGVANEKLFF.

V is TRBV4-2 and J is TRBJ2-1; D is possibly TRBD2 (5 bases). The germline V gene has CDR1 LGHNA and CDR2 YNFKEQ. V dropped 0 bases and J dropped 10 bases, with 13 bases sitting between them. The CDR3 extends over 14 amino acids. The CDR3 reads CASSQDRVGKEQFF. The CDR3 region has the DNA TGTGCCAGCAGCCAAGATCGGGTCGGGAAAGAGCAGTTCTTC.

This chain links TRBV4-1 with TRBJ1-2; tentatively, D is TRBD1 (5 bases). Per germline, CDR1 MGHRA and CDR2 YSYEKL. V shed 0 bases and J shed 4 bases, with 12 bases lying between them. The CDR3 totals 15 residues. The CDR3 loop reads CASSQEPGLSYGYTF. CDR3 DNA sequence: TGCGCCAGCAGCCAAGAACCGGGACTGAGCTATGGCTACACCTTC.

Written as DNA, the CDR3 is TGCGCCAGCAGCTTGGAGGGTGAGGGTACCTCCCTCCACTTT. It specifies CASSLEGEGTSLHF. This rearrangement joins TRBV5-1 to TRBJ1-6; D not resolved. In germline, CDR1 is SGHRS, CDR2 YFSETQ. V was shortened by 0 bases and J by 14 bases, with 15 bases between the two germline ends. CDR3 length: 14 amino acids. Looking up the rest from reference TRBV5-1 and TRBJ1-6 gives the full variable domain: KAGVTQTPRYLIKTRGQQVTLSCSPISGHRSVSWYQQTPGQGLQFLFEYFSETQRNKGNFPGRFSGRQFSNSRSEMNVSTLELGDSALYLCASSLEGEGTSLHFGNGTRLTVT.

This chain connects TRBV4-1 to TRBJ2-3, with 9 bases identical to TRBD2. Germline CDR1 and CDR2: MGHRA and YSYEKL. There are 12 residues in the CDR3. Trimming removed 0 bases from V and 14 bases from J; junction bases left unmatched: 3. DNA of the CDR3: TGCGCCAGCAGCCAAGAACTAGCGGGCAGGTATTTT. Translating gives CASSQELAGRYF.

For this clone: Other DNA sequences in the sample encode the same CDR3. V gene TRBV28 combines with J gene TRBJ2-1; D might be TRBD1 (5 bases). The germline gives CDR1 MDHEN, CDR2 SYDVKM. The CDR3 spans 16 residues. Trimming stripped 5 bases from V and 4 bases from J, with 18 bases between. CDR3 bases: TGTGCCAGCAGTCCATGGGTGGGGCAGTCGTACAATGAGCAGTTCTTC. Protein: CASSPWVGQSYNEQFF.

The chain combines TRBV30 with TRBJ2-5, with 7 nucleotides matching TRBD1. Near its end, the DNA agrees better with TRBJ2-7, so the J call may be wrong. The CDR3 consists of 14 residues. Germline V gives CDR1 GTSNPN, CDR2 SVGIG (reference sequence). The CDR3 DNA sequence: TGTGCCTGGAGCCGGGACAGCGTACTCTACGAGCAGTACTTC. It is translated as CAWSRDSVLYEQYF.

This chain connects TRBV6-6 to TRBJ1-1; D perhaps matches TRBD1 (6 bases). V shed 7 bases and J shed 5 bases, with 14 bases lying between them. Germline lookup yields CDR1 MNHNY and CDR2 SVGAGI (reference sequence). This CDR3 has 13 residues. CDR3 residues: CASTQGRGTEAFF. The DNA of the CDR3 is TGTGCCAGCACTCAGGGGCGAGGTACTGAAGCTTTCTTT.